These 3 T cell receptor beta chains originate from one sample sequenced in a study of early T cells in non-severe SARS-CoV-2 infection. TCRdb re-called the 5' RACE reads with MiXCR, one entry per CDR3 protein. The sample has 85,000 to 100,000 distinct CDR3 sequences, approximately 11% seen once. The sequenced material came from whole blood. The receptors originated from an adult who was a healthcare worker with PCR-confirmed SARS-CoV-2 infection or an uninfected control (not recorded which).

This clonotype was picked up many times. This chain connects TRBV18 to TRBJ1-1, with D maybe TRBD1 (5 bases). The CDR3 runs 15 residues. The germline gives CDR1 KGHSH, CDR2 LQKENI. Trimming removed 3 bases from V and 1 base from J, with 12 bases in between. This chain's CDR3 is CASSPLDTGNTEAFF. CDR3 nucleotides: TGTGCCAGCTCACCTTTGGACACAGGGAACACTGAAGCTTTCTTT.

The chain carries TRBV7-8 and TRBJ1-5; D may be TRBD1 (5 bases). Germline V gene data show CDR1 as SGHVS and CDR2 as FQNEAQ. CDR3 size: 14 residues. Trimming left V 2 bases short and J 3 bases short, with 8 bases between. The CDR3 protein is CASSLTRVNQPQHF. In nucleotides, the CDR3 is TGTGCCAGCAGCTTAACCAGGGTCAATCAGCCCCAGCATTTT. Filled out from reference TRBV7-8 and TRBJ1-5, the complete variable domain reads GAGVSQSPRYKVAKRGQDVALRCDPISGHVSLFWYQQALGQGPEFLTYFQNEAQLDKSGLPSDRFFAERPEGSVSTLKIQRTQQEDSAVYLCASSLTRVNQPQHFGDGTRLSIL.

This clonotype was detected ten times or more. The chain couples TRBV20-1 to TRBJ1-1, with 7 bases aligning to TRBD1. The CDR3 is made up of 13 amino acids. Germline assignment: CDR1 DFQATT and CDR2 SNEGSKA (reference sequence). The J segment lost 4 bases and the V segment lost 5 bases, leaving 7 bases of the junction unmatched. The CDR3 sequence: CSAQGGGGTEAFF. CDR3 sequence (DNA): TGCAGTGCTCAGGGGGGAGGGGGCACTGAAGCTTTCTTT.